This is a list of T cell receptor beta chains from one sample in a study of blood T cell repertoires in COVID-19. Data came from immunoSEQ multiplex PCR; TCRdb stores just in-frame clones and leaves some out. The table has fewer than 500,000 clones, roughly 86% seen once. Sequencing was done on a sample of PBMCs or T cells enriched from blood (not recorded which). The receptors derive from a man between 25 and 39 years old who had recovered from COVID-19. The CDR3 runs from the conserved cysteine through the conserved F or W. The D gene is left open where the match is weak. Size is stated for part of the rows, as once, few or many counts, or as a class when the clone is expanded.

J gene: TRBJ1-1; CDR3 length: 14; V gene: TRBV9; clone size: few; D gene: -; CDR3 protein: CASSVGTLSSEAVF; CDR3 DNA: TGTGCCAGCAGCGTCGGTACCCTCTCTTCTGAAGCTGTCTTT
J gene: TRBJ1-1; CDR3 length: 15; V gene: TRBV5-1; clone size: -; D gene: -; CDR3 protein: CASSVSWGQNTEAFF; CDR3 DNA: TGCGCCAGCAGCGTTTCATGGGGACAGAACACTGAAGCTTTCTTT
J gene: TRBJ1-3; CDR3 length: 16; V gene: TRBV19; clone size: -; D gene: -; CDR3 protein: CASMEQGFETGNTIYF; CDR3 DNA: TGTGCCAGTATGGAGCAGGGTTTTGAGACTGGAAACACCATATATTTT
J gene: TRBJ2-1; CDR3 length: 16; V gene: TRBV23-1; clone size: -; D gene: TRBD2; CDR3 protein: CASRGKGLAGAYEQFF; CDR3 DNA: TGCGCCAGCAGGGGAAAGGGACTAGCGGGGGCTTATGAGCAGTTCTTC
J gene: TRBJ2-1; CDR3 length: 15; V gene: TRBV9; clone size: -; D gene: -; CDR3 protein: CASSVSGEGYNEQFF; CDR3 DNA: TGTGCCAGCAGCGTTTCAGGGGAAGGATACAATGAGCAGTTCTTC
J gene: TRBJ1-1; CDR3 length: 11; V gene: TRBV12-5; clone size: -; D gene: -; CDR3 protein: CASGKRSVAFF; CDR3 DNA: TGTGCTAGTGGTAAGCGGTCCGTGGCTTTCTTT
J gene: TRBJ2-7; CDR3 length: 15; V gene: TRBV6-2/TRBV6-3; clone size: -; D gene: TRBD1; CDR3 protein: CASSYGDRASYEQYF; CDR3 DNA: TGTGCCAGCAGTTATGGGGACAGGGCTTCCTACGAGCAGTACTTC
J gene: TRBJ2-1; CDR3 length: 16; V gene: TRBV4-1; clone size: -; D gene: TRBD2; CDR3 protein: CASSQVSGALYNEQFF; CDR3 DNA: TGCGCCAGCAGCCAAGTTAGCGGGGCCCTCTACAATGAGCAGTTCTTC
J gene: TRBJ1-1; CDR3 length: 14; V gene: TRBV5-1; clone size: few; D gene: TRBD1; CDR3 protein: CASSLAGGIFEAFF; CDR3 DNA: TGCGCCAGCAGCTTGGCAGGGGGAATATTTGAAGCTTTCTTT
J gene: TRBJ2-5; CDR3 length: 18; V gene: TRBV6-2/TRBV6-3; clone size: -; D gene: TRBD2; CDR3 protein: CASSYSRTSGGRQETQYF; CDR3 DNA: TGTGCCAGCAGTTACTCCCGGACTAGCGGGGGGAGGCAAGAGACCCAGTACTTC
J gene: TRBJ2-1; CDR3 length: 15; V gene: TRBV9; clone size: -; D gene: TRBD2; CDR3 protein: CASSPPGGGYNEQFF; CDR3 DNA: TGTGCCAGCAGCCCCCCGGGCGGGGGGTACAATGAGCAGTTCTTC
J gene: TRBJ2-2; CDR3 length: 17; V gene: TRBV27; clone size: -; D gene: TRBD2; CDR3 protein: CASSPGTSGRRTGELFF; CDR3 DNA: TGTGCCAGCAGTCCCGGGACTAGCGGGCGAAGGACCGGGGAGCTGTTTTTT
J gene: TRBJ1-3; CDR3 length: 13; V gene: TRBV11-2; clone size: -; D gene: -; CDR3 protein: CASSLGPGNTIYF; CDR3 DNA: TGTGCCAGCAGCTTAGGGCCCGGAAACACCATATATTTT
J gene: TRBJ1-1; CDR3 length: 13; V gene: TRBV27; clone size: -; D gene: TRBD1; CDR3 protein: CASRGTGGLEAFF; CDR3 DNA: TGTGCCAGCAGAGGTACAGGGGGCTTGGAAGCTTTCTTT
J gene: TRBJ1-6; CDR3 length: 15; V gene: TRBV19; clone size: -; D gene: TRBD1; CDR3 protein: CASQETGTYNSPLHF; CDR3 DNA: TGTGCCAGCCAAGAGACAGGGACATATAATTCACCCCTCCACTTT
J gene: TRBJ1-6; CDR3 length: 15; V gene: TRBV25-1; clone size: few; D gene: TRBD1; CDR3 protein: CASSGQGAGNSPLHF; CDR3 DNA: TGTGCCAGCAGTGGACAGGGGGCTGGTAATTCACCCCTCCACTTT
J gene: TRBJ1-2; CDR3 length: 14; V gene: TRBV10-3; clone size: -; D gene: TRBD1; CDR3 protein: CAISESPQGYGYTF; CDR3 DNA: TGTGCCATCAGTGAGTCGCCACAGGGGTATGGCTACACCTTC
J gene: TRBJ2-3; CDR3 length: 17; V gene: TRBV5-5; clone size: -; D gene: TRBD2; CDR3 protein: CASSFVSGGANTDTQYF; CDR3 DNA: TGTGCCAGCAGCTTTGTAAGCGGGGGGGCGAACACAGATACGCAGTATTTT
J gene: TRBJ1-2; CDR3 length: 13; V gene: TRBV5-1; clone size: -; D gene: TRBD1; CDR3 protein: CASSYGQGHGYTF; CDR3 DNA: TGCGCCAGCAGCTACGGACAGGGCCATGGCTACACCTTC
J gene: TRBJ1-2; CDR3 length: 15; V gene: TRBV3-1/TRBV3-2; clone size: -; D gene: -; CDR3 protein: CARSHGGGRLYGYTF; CDR3 DNA: TGTGCCCGCAGCCACGGGGGGGGGCGGCTCTATGGCTACACCTTC
J gene: TRBJ2-7; CDR3 length: 15; V gene: TRBV9; clone size: -; D gene: TRBD2; CDR3 protein: CASSVGLAGGYEQYF; CDR3 DNA: TGTGCCAGCAGCGTGGGGCTAGCGGGAGGATACGAGCAGTACTTC
J gene: TRBJ2-7; CDR3 length: 14; V gene: TRBV5-4; clone size: -; D gene: -; CDR3 protein: CASSIGGQTYEQYF; CDR3 DNA: TGTGCCAGCAGCATCGGGGGACAGACCTACGAGCAGTACTTC
J gene: TRBJ1-2; CDR3 length: 14; V gene: TRBV5-6; clone size: -; D gene: TRBD1; CDR3 protein: CASSQGQGGYGYTF; CDR3 DNA: TGTGCCAGCAGCCAAGGACAGGGCGGCTATGGCTACACCTTC
J gene: TRBJ1-3; CDR3 length: 14; V gene: TRBV7-9; clone size: -; D gene: TRBD1; CDR3 protein: CASSTLTGEHTIYF; CDR3 DNA: TGTGCCAGCAGCACTTTGACAGGGGAACACACCATATATTTT
J gene: TRBJ2-5; CDR3 length: 14; V gene: TRBV4-1; clone size: -; D gene: -; CDR3 protein: CASSQVSGQETQYF; CDR3 DNA: TGCGCCAGCAGCCAAGTAAGCGGACAAGAGACCCAGTACTTC
J gene: TRBJ1-3; CDR3 length: 15; V gene: TRBV6-5; clone size: few; D gene: -; CDR3 protein: CASSPPPGSGNTIYF; CDR3 DNA: TGTGCCAGCAGTCCACCCCCAGGCTCTGGAAACACCATATATTTT
J gene: TRBJ2-7; CDR3 length: 11; V gene: TRBV20-1; clone size: -; D gene: -; CDR3 protein: CSARQGYEQYF; CDR3 DNA: TGCAGTGCTAGACAGGGGTACGAGCAGTACTTC
J gene: TRBJ1-2; CDR3 length: 13; V gene: TRBV19; clone size: -; D gene: TRBD1; CDR3 protein: CASTEGQGYGYTF; CDR3 DNA: TGTGCCAGTACAGAGGGACAGGGGTATGGCTACACCTTC
J gene: TRBJ1-1; CDR3 length: 14; V gene: TRBV6-5; clone size: -; D gene: -; CDR3 protein: CASRSNGGLTEAFF; CDR3 DNA: TGTGCCAGCAGGTCAAACGGGGGGCTTACTGAAGCTTTCTTT
J gene: TRBJ2-7; CDR3 length: 13; V gene: TRBV5-1; clone size: -; D gene: -; CDR3 protein: CASSDRRSYEQYF; CDR3 DNA: TGCGCCAGCAGCGACAGGCGAAGCTACGAGCAGTACTTC
J gene: TRBJ1-1; CDR3 length: 14; V gene: TRBV5-4; clone size: once; D gene: -; CDR3 protein: CASSLGQINTEAFF; CDR3 DNA: TGTGCCAGCAGCTTGGGGCAGATAAACACTGAAGCTTTCTTT
J gene: TRBJ2-4; CDR3 length: 17; V gene: TRBV30; clone size: -; D gene: -; CDR3 protein: CAWSVLSGVNAKNIQYF; CDR3 DNA: TGTGCCTGGAGTGTACTGTCCGGGGTTAATGCCAAAAACATTCAGTACTTC
J gene: TRBJ1-3; CDR3 length: 13; V gene: TRBV29-1; clone size: -; D gene: -; CDR3 protein: CSASTGSGNTIYF; CDR3 DNA: TGCAGCGCTTCGACAGGCTCTGGAAACACCATATATTTT
J gene: TRBJ2-7; CDR3 length: 11; V gene: TRBV5-6; clone size: -; D gene: -; CDR3 protein: CASSFQYEQYF; CDR3 DNA: TGTGCCAGCAGCTTTCAGTACGAGCAGTACTTC
J gene: TRBJ2-5; CDR3 length: 15; V gene: TRBV6-5; clone size: -; D gene: TRBD1; CDR3 protein: CASSPRQGVGETQYF; CDR3 DNA: TGTGCCAGCAGTCCTCGACAGGGGGTGGGGGAGACCCAGTACTTC
J gene: TRBJ1-2; CDR3 length: 13; V gene: TRBV27; clone size: -; D gene: -; CDR3 protein: CASSSRVYDGYTF; CDR3 DNA: TGTGCCAGCAGCTCGCGGGTTTATGACGGCTACACCTTC
J gene: TRBJ1-3; CDR3 length: 14; V gene: TRBV6-5; clone size: -; D gene: -; CDR3 protein: CASIGGYSGNTIYF; CDR3 DNA: TGTGCCAGCATAGGGGGTTACTCTGGAAACACCATATATTTT
J gene: TRBJ2-7; CDR3 length: 15; V gene: TRBV6-5; clone size: once; D gene: -; CDR3 protein: CASSSYPRRDYEQYF; CDR3 DNA: TGTGCCAGCAGTTCCTATCCCCGGAGGGACTACGAGCAGTACTTC
J gene: TRBJ1-1; CDR3 length: 13; V gene: TRBV30; clone size: -; D gene: TRBD1; CDR3 protein: CAWDRGLGTEAFF; CDR3 DNA: TGTGCCTGGGACAGGGGTTTGGGCACTGAAGCTTTCTTT
J gene: TRBJ1-2; CDR3 length: 13; V gene: TRBV6-5; clone size: -; D gene: -; CDR3 protein: CASSVQGPYGYTF; CDR3 DNA: TGTGCCAGCAGCGTACAGGGCCCCTATGGCTACACCTTC
J gene: TRBJ1-6; CDR3 length: 13; V gene: TRBV21-1; clone size: -; D gene: -; CDR3 protein: CASTRGDRRPLHF; CDR3 DNA: TGTGCCAGCACCCGGGGGGACAGGAGACCCCTCCACTTT
J gene: TRBJ2-5; CDR3 length: 14; V gene: TRBV6-5; clone size: -; D gene: -; CDR3 protein: CASTFRGIGETQYF; CDR3 DNA: TGTGCCAGCACTTTCCGGGGGATCGGGGAGACCCAGTACTTC
J gene: TRBJ2-5; CDR3 length: 15; V gene: TRBV18; clone size: -; D gene: -; CDR3 protein: CASSPPYAGQETQYF; CDR3 DNA: TGTGCCAGCTCACCACCGTATGCCGGGCAAGAGACCCAGTACTTC
J gene: TRBJ1-3; CDR3 length: 15; V gene: TRBV7-2; clone size: -; D gene: -; CDR3 protein: CASSLNHRAGNTIYF; CDR3 DNA: TGTGCCAGCAGCTTAAACCACAGGGCTGGAAACACCATATATTTT
J gene: TRBJ2-2; CDR3 length: 14; V gene: TRBV29-1; clone size: -; D gene: -; CDR3 protein: CSVGGGGDTGELFF; CDR3 DNA: TGCAGCGTTGGTGGAGGGGGCGACACCGGGGAGCTGTTTTTT
J gene: TRBJ1-2; CDR3 length: 10; V gene: TRBV28; clone size: -; D gene: -; CDR3 protein: CASQGYGYTF; CDR3 DNA: TGTGCCAGCCAGGGGTATGGCTACACCTTC
J gene: TRBJ2-7; CDR3 length: 14; V gene: TRBV5-1; clone size: -; D gene: -; CDR3 protein: CASFAAESSYEQYF; CDR3 DNA: TGCGCCAGCTTTGCGGCGGAGAGCTCCTACGAGCAGTACTTC
J gene: TRBJ1-4; CDR3 length: 16; V gene: TRBV5-1; clone size: once; D gene: -; CDR3 protein: CASSPDSISANEKLFF; CDR3 DNA: TGCGCCAGCAGCCCGGACAGTATTTCGGCTAATGAAAAACTGTTTTTT
J gene: TRBJ2-3; CDR3 length: 15; V gene: TRBV9; clone size: -; D gene: -; CDR3 protein: CASSVGGDRTDTQYF; CDR3 DNA: TGTGCCAGCAGCGTAGGTGGAGACCGCACAGATACGCAGTATTTT
J gene: TRBJ2-7; CDR3 length: 16; V gene: TRBV5-6; clone size: -; D gene: TRBD2; CDR3 protein: CAMSKRGTQKSYEQYF; CDR3 DNA: TGTGCCATGTCGAAGCGGGGGACCCAAAAATCATACGAGCAGTACTTC
J gene: TRBJ1-1; CDR3 length: 14; V gene: TRBV6-5; clone size: -; D gene: TRBD1; CDR3 protein: CASSYQGGQLEAFF; CDR3 DNA: TGTGCCAGCAGTTACCAGGGGGGTCAGCTTGAAGCTTTCTTT